Presented here are 19 T cell receptor beta chains from one specimen sequenced in a study of shared clonotypes between healthy human individuals. Sequencing was performed with immunoSEQ multiplex PCR; in TCRdb, only in-frame clones are kept and a portion is missing. This sample has more than 550,000 clones, with around 77% found just once. What was sequenced was memory CD4+ T cells sorted from blood. Subset indicated: CD45RA-negative fraction. These receptors came from a young woman in good health.

At least ten counts were recorded for this clone. The chain employs TRBV18 and TRBJ2-1; D is uncertain. V was trimmed by 5 bases and J by 3 bases, leaving 5 bases between them. Germline loops: CDR1 KGHSH, CDR2 LQKENI. The CDR3 has 12 amino acids. CDR3 residues: CASSTLYNEQFF. CDR3 in DNA: TGTGCCAGCTCAACGCTCTACAATGAGCAGTTCTTC.

This sequence joins TRBV6-1 and TRBJ2-3, with TRBD1 matching 9 bases. The CDR3 covers 15 residues. In germline, CDR1 is MNHNS, CDR2 SASEGT. V shed 8 bases, J shed 6 bases, and the junction held 12 bases outside the gene matches. CDR3: CASRPRDRAMDTQYF. CDR3 DNA sequence: TGTGCCAGCCGGCCCCGGGACAGGGCCATGGATACGCAGTATTTT.

This chain uses TRBV30 with TRBJ2-3; the match to TRBD2 covers 11 bases. Germline V CDR1 and CDR2: GTSNPN, SVGIG (reference sequence). The V gene end was trimmed by 1 base and the J gene end by 0 bases; junction bases not matched to a gene: 3. The CDR3 length is 16 residues. The CDR3 region has the DNA TGTGCCTGGAGTGCGGGGACTAGCGGTAGCACAGATACGCAGTATTTT. This gives the protein CAWSAGTSGSTDTQYF.

This clone was detected ten times or more. The chain has TRBV5-5 and TRBJ1-2; 9 bases are shared with TRBD1. CDR3 size: 17 residues. V lost 4 bases to trimming and J lost 3 bases; unmatched junction nucleotides: 13. The germline V gene encodes CDR1 SGHKS and CDR2 YYEKEE (reference sequence). The CDR3 DNA sequence: TGTGCCAGCAGCCCGGAGGTGGGACAGGGAGGCGACTATGGCTACACCTTC. This gives the protein CASSPEVGQGGDYGYTF.

The chain joins TRBV5-1 to TRBJ2-1; tentative D call: TRBD1 (5 bases). The CDR3 is 14 amino acids. V was shortened by 2 bases and J by 4 bases, with 10 bases between the two germline ends. CDR1 and CDR2 from the germline V gene are SGHRS and YFSETQ. CDR3 sequence reads: CASSFQDTYNEQFF. The CDR3 bases are TGCGCCAGCAGCTTCCAGGACACGTACAATGAGCAGTTCTTC.

Note on this clone: The same CDR3 can be traced to other DNA sequences in this sample. The J gene is TRBJ2-7, the V gene TRBV5-1; D perhaps matches TRBD2 (5 bases). Deletions cut 0 bases from V and 4 bases from J, with 11 bases between. The CDR3 has 14 residues. The V gene's germline CDR1 is SGHRS and CDR2 YFSETQ. CDR3: CASSLAGETYEQYF. The DNA for the CDR3 is TGCGCCAGCAGCTTGGCCGGGGAGACTTACGAGCAGTACTTC. The full variable domain, its missing parts supplied by reference TRBV5-1 and TRBJ2-7, is KAGVTQTPRYLIKTRGQQVTLSCSPISGHRSVSWYQQTPGQGLQFLFEYFSETQRNKGNFPGRFSGRQFSNSRSEMNVSTLELGDSALYLCASSLAGETYEQYFGPGTRLTVT.

DNA for the CDR3: TGTGCCAGCAGCTTAACGGGGGGAGAGCCCCAGCATTTT. Translated: CASSLTGGEPQHF. The chain uses TRBV7-9 and TRBJ1-5; D perhaps matches TRBD1 (5 bases). CDR3 length equals 13 residues. V lost 2 bases and J lost 8, with 10 bases in between. The germline CDR1 and CDR2 sequences are SEHNR and FQNEAQ (reference sequence).

The rearrangement joins TRBV10-3 to TRBJ2-7; D gene uncertain. Germline-derived CDR1 and CDR2 are ENHRY and SYGVKD. The CDR3 contains 14 residues. The germline V and J ends were trimmed by 3 bases and 0 bases, with 9 bases remaining between them. The DNA of the CDR3 is TGTGCCATCAGTGATTCCAGGAGCTCCTACGAGCAGTACTTC. Encoded protein: CAISDSRSSYEQYF.

For the CDR3, the DNA is TGTGCCAGCAGCGTAGGGGCGAGCTCCTACAATGAGCAGTTCTTC. It encodes CASSVGASSYNEQFF. The gene calls are TRBV9 and TRBJ2-1, with unresolved D. Germline V lookup: CDR1 SGDLS, CDR2 YYNGEE. The length of the CDR3 is 15 residues. Trimming removed 0 bases from V and 0 bases from J, with 7 bases in between.

The chain couples TRBV6-5 to TRBJ2-5; 7 bases align to TRBD1. The CDR3 is made up of 13 amino acids. J was trimmed by 6 bases and V by 6 bases; bases with no gene match: 7. Germline V gene lookup returns CDR1 MNHEY and CDR2 SVGAGI. The CDR3 spells CASSPQGTKTQYF. The CDR3 nucleotides are TGTGCCAGCAGCCCACAGGGGACGAAGACCCAGTACTTC.

V usage is TRBV7-6 and J usage is TRBJ2-2; D uncertain. This CDR3 spans 15 amino acids. The V and J ends lost 2 bases and 1 base respectively, with 8 bases between them. CDR1 and CDR2 (germline): SGHVS, FNYEAQ. As DNA, the CDR3 is TGTGCCAGCAGCTTACCTGCTGGGAACACCGGGGAGCTGTTTTTT. Translating gives CASSLPAGNTGELFF.

This chain links TRBV9 with TRBJ2-2, with 10 bases aligning to TRBD1. The J segment lost 2 bases and the V segment lost 7 bases, leaving 17 bases of the junction unmatched. The germline V gene encodes CDR1 SGDLS and CDR2 YYNGEE. The CDR3 runs to 19 residues. CDR3 sequence: CASPKAGQGPVGNTGELFF. The CDR3, as DNA: TGTGCCAGCCCGAAGGCGGGACAGGGGCCGGTGGGCAACACCGGGGAGCTGTTTTTT.

The chain combines TRBV19 with TRBJ1-5; D unclear. The CDR3 covers 13 residues. In germline, CDR1 is LNHDA, CDR2 SQIVND (reference sequence). V lost 9 bases, J lost 2 bases, and 11 bases lay in between. The CDR3 DNA is TGTGCCAGCAGACACGGTCGCAATCAGCCCCAGCATTTT. It is translated as CASRHGRNQPQHF.

CDR3 sequence reads: CASSSRGLSGNTIYF. The DNA for the CDR3 is TGTGCCAGCAGTAGCAGAGGACTCTCTGGAAACACCATATATTTT. This chain connects TRBV6-1 to TRBJ1-3; unclear D gene. Between the trimmed V and J ends, which lost 5 bases and 0 bases, there was a span of 11 bases. CDR1 is MNHNS and CDR2 is SASEGT in the germline V gene. There are 15 residues in the CDR3.

V usage is TRBV19 and J usage is TRBJ1-5; 8 positions match TRBD1. V lost 4 bases and J lost 3; bases outside the gene matches: 11. The germline CDR1 and CDR2 sequences are LNHDA and SQIVND (reference sequence). CDR3 length: 17 amino acids. The CDR3 DNA sequence: TGTGCCAGTAGTACCGGTACCGGGACAGGCCCCAATCAGCCCCAGCATTTT. Encoded protein: CASSTGTGTGPNQPQHF.

The sample holds many counts of this clone. V gene TRBV6-5 combines with J gene TRBJ2-7; 10 nucleotides line up with TRBD2. Germline assignment: CDR1 MNHEY and CDR2 SVGAGI. V lost 8 bases, J lost 4 bases, and 5 bases stayed unmatched. The length of the CDR3 is 13 residues. The CDR3 nucleotides read TGTGCCAGCTGTAAGCGGGAGGGATACGAGCAGTACTTC. Its translation is CASCKREGYEQYF.

V usage is TRBV30 and J usage is TRBJ1-2; D remains ambiguous. This CDR3 contains 13 residues. V lost 2 bases to trimming and J lost 1 base, with 8 bases between them. The germline gives CDR1 GTSNPN, CDR2 SVGIG (reference sequence). CDR3 amino acids: CAWSTTYNYGYTF. CDR3 DNA: TGTGCCTGGAGTACCACTTATAACTATGGCTACACCTTC.

This clone was counted a few times. V usage is TRBV16 and J usage is TRBJ1-1; D uncertain. The CDR3 loop spans 16 amino acids. V was shortened by 4 bases and J by 0 bases, with 15 bases between the two germline ends. In germline, CDR1 is KGHSY, CDR2 FQNENV. CDR3 protein: CASSPFESGMNTEAFF. The CDR3 coding sequence is TGTGCCAGCAGCCCGTTTGAGTCCGGGATGAACACTGAAGCTTTCTTT.

The chain is built from TRBV2 and TRBJ2-3; 8 bases line up with TRBD2. V was pared by 8 bases and J by 3 bases, with 7 bases of the junction left unmatched. CDR3 size: 14 residues. Germline V gene data show CDR1 as SNHLY and CDR2 as FYNNEI. The CDR3 here is CASEREYGTDTQYF. DNA for the CDR3: TGTGCCAGCGAGCGGGAGTACGGGACAGATACGCAGTATTTT.